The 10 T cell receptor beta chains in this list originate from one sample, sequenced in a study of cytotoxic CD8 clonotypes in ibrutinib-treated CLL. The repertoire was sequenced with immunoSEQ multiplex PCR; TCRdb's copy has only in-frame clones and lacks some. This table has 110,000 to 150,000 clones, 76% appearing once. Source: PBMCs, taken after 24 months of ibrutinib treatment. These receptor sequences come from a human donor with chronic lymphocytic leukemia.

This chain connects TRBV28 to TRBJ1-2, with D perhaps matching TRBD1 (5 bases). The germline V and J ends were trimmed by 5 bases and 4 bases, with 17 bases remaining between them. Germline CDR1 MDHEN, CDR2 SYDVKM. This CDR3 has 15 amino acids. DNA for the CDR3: TGTGCCAGCAGTCCTTTCAGGGAAGGTGGCTATGGCTACACCTTC. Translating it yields CASSPFREGGYGYTF.

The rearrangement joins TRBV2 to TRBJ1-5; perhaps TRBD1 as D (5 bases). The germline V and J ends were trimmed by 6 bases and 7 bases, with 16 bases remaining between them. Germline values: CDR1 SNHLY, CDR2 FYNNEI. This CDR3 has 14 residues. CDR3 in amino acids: CASRGDSGRQPQHF. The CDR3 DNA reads TGTGCCAGCAGGGGAGACAGTGGGAGGCAGCCCCAGCATTTT.

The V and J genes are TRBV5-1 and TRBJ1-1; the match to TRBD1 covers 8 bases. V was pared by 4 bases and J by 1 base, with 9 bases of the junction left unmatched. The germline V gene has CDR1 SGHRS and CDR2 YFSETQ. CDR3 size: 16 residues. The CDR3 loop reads CASSRPEQGGNTEAFF. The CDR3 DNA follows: TGCGCCAGCAGCCGCCCCGAACAGGGGGGGAACACTGAAGCTTTCTTT.

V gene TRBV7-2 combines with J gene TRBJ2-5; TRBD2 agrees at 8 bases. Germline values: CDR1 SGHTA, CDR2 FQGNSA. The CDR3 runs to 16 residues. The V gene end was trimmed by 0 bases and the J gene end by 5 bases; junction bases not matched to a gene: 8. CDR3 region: CASSLALGGALETQYF. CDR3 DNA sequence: TGTGCCAGCAGCTTAGCGCTCGGGGGGGCCCTTGAGACCCAGTACTTC.

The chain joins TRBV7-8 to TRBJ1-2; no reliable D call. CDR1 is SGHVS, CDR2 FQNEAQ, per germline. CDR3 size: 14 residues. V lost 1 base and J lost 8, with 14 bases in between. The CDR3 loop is CASSLDGQSQGYTF. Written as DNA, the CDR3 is TGTGCCAGCAGCTTAGATGGGCAGAGCCAGGGCTACACCTTC.

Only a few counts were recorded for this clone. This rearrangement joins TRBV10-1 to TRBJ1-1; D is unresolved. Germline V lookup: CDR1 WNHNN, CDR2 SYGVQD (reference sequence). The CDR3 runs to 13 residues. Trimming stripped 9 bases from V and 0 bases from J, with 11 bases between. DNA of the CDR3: TGCGCCAGGCAGGTGGGTATGAACACTGAAGCTTTCTTT. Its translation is CARQVGMNTEAFF.

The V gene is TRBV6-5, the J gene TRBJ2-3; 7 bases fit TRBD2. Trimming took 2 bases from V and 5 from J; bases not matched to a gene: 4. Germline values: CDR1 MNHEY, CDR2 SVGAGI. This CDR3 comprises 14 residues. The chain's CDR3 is CASSYRGRGDTQYF. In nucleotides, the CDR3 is TGTGCCAGCAGTTACCGTGGGAGGGGAGATACGCAGTATTTT.

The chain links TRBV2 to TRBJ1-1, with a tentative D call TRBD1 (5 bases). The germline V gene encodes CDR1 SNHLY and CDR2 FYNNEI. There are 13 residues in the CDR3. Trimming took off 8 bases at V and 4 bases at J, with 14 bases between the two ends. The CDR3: CASDALGVTEAFF. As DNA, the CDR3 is TGTGCCAGCGACGCCTTGGGGGTCACTGAAGCTTTCTTT.

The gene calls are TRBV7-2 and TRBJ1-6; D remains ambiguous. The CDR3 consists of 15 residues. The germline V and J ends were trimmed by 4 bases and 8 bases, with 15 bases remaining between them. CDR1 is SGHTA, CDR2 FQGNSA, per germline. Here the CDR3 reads CASSSDSGVDSPLHF. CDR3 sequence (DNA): TGTGCCAGCAGCTCCGATTCGGGTGTGGATTCACCCCTCCACTTT.

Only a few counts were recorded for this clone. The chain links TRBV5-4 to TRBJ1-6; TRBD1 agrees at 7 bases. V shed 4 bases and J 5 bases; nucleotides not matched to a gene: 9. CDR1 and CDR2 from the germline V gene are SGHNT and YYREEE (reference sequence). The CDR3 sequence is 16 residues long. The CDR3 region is CASSAPDRADNSPLHF. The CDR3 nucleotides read TGTGCCAGCAGCGCCCCTGACAGGGCGGATAATTCACCCCTCCACTTT.